The present entry profiles one T cell receptor beta chain with its context. The table lists this clonotype with a few counts. This receptor's antigen is unknown. Base qualities are not at hand, and no much larger clone is one base apart. This sample is drawn from a study of identical twins (dated by TCRdb to about 2016). Regarding the complete study: The study deep-sequenced TCR alpha and beta repertoires from monozygotic twins, unrelated adults of various ages and cord blood to test whether fetal clonotypes persist. To rule out contamination, the twin experiments were replicated at different times with different library preparation protocols.

Every donor in the study was a healthy Caucasian. Three pairs of female monozygotic twins, all aged roughly 18 to 29 years, made up the twin cohort. Peripheral blood mononuclear cells were used as the source from which RNA for TCR libraries was isolated. The CDR3, from cysteine to phenylalanine, totals 16 residues. Only CDR3 DNA is held: 48 bases, read in frame from base 1. V is pared back by 5 bases and J by 4 bases, with 19 bases lying between the germline termini. The germline V gene yields SGHVS for CDR1 and FNYEAQ for CDR2. The library was obtained by 5' RACE. The data were produced on an Illumina HiSeq 2000. A universal primer binding site was added through template switching, and the final cDNA carried a unique molecular identifier so that TCR cDNA molecules could be counted accurately. Specific primers in the conserved constant-segment region were used to synthesize first-strand cDNA for TCR alpha and beta chains. To control for contamination, every cDNA library carried two barcodes: a SMART-Mk sample barcode plus Illumina barcodes. TruSeq adapter sequences along with Illumina sample barcodes were introduced in two successive PCR steps. TCR alpha and beta cDNA libraries were sequenced on the Illumina HiSeq platform with custom primers. Per the original workflow: MiGEC was used to process raw reads and extract unique molecular identifiers, and MiXCR was used to find CDR3 positions. Recombination models were inferred per individual with the repgenHMM and IGoR tools using an EM algorithm. The tcR package in R was used for shared clonotype analysis, with sharing normalized by the product of cloneset sizes. To study raw recombination without the effects of thymic and clonal selection, out-of-frame nonproductive sequences were analyzed. TCRdb's own reprocessing of the public reads used fastp at Q25 and MiXCR and kept productive beta chains. Rows with one shared CDR3 protein collapse into an entry with the most common genes and DNA. TCRdb's processing, not the authors', yielded these V and J calls. In this sample the table shows some 900,000 distinct CDR3 sequences, roughly an eighth of which occur a single time. The ten top clones hold about 1.6% of the sample.

Summary of the overall study and its limitations: Zero-insertion analyses could be partly confounded by invariant T cells such as MAIT and iNKT, though diverse VJ usage argued against such confounding for most clonotypes. Because the same donors could not be followed over many years, the conclusions relied on cross-sectional statistical analysis. Compared with coincidental sharing between unrelated individuals, an excess of low generation-probability sequences was observed among out-of-frame TCR alpha sequences shared between twins. Fewer insertions were carried by abundant cord blood beta clonotypes, a similar but weaker trend appeared in young adult naive repertoires, and no such trend appeared in memory repertoires. In monozygotic twins, out-of-frame TCR alpha sharing was systematically underestimated by recombination models, although the models agreed with sharing between unrelated individuals. A weaker excess of twin sharing was found in beta out-of-frame sequences because the signal-to-noise ratio was lowered by fewer shared sequences.

Another study also made use of these data, one on yellow fever vaccine responses in identical twins. As that second study puts it: According to the authors, in identical twins the way T cells responded to vaccination appeared partly convergent and partly personalized. Focusing on identical twins, the study followed the T cell clones that responded to the vaccine, and did so with precision.

The source is a woman under 30 in good health. The chain couples TRBV7-6 to TRBJ2-3, and perhaps TRBD1 as D gene, on 6 matching bases. Sequencing was done on a sample of PBMCs. CDR3 region: CASSPGQTPRADTQYF. The DNA sequence follows: TGTGCCAGCAGCCCCGGACAGACTCCCAGGGCAGATACGCAGTATTTT.